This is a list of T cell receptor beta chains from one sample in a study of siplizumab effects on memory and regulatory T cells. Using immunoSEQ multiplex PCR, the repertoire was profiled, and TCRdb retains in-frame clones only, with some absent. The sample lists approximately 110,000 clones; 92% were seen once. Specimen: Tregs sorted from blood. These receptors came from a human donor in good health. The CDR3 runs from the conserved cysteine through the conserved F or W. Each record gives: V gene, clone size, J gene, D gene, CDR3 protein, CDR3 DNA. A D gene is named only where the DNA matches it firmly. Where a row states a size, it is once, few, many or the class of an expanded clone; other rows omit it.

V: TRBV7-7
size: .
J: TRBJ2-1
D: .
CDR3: CASSLGGLDNEQFF
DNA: TGTGCTAGCAGCTTAGGGGGACTCGACAATGAGCAGTTCTTC

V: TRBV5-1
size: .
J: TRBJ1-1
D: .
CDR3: CASKGSYTEAFF
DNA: TGCGCCAGCAAAGGCAGTTACACTGAAGCTTTCTTT

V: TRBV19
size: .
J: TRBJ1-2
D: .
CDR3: CASSPSYPVYGYTF
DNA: TGTGCCAGTAGTCCCTCCTATCCGGTCTATGGCTACACCTTC

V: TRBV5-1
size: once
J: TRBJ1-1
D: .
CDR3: CASSFGPMNTEAFF
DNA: TGCGCCAGCAGCTTTGGACCTATGAACACTGAAGCTTTCTTT

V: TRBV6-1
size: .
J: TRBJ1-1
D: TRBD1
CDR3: CASRRDSYTEAFF
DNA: TGTGCCAGCAGGAGGGACAGTTACACCGAAGCTTTCTTT

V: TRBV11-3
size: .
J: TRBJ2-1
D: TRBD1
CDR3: CASGRDRGTDEQFF
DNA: TGTGCCAGCGGGAGGGACAGGGGCACGGATGAGCAGTTCTTC

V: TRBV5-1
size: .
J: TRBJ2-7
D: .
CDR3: CASSLEQLYEQYF
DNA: TGCGCCAGCAGCTTGGAACAGCTCTACGAGCAGTACTTC

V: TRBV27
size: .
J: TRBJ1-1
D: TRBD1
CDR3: CASRGQGSMNTEAFF
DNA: TGTGCCAGCAGAGGACAGGGGTCCATGAACACTGAAGCTTTCTTT

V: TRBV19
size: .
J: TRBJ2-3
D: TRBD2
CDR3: CASSPLSAGGTDTQYF
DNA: TGTGCCAGTAGTCCCCTCTCTGCGGGAGGGACAGATACGCAGTATTTT

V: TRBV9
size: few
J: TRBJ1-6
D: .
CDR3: CASSVEGQNSPLHF
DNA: TGTGCCAGCAGCGTAGAAGGGCAGAATTCACCCCTCCACTTT

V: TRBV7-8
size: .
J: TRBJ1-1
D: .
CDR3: CASKNQGDTEAFF
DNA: TGTGCCAGCAAAAACCAGGGAGACACTGAAGCTTTCTTT

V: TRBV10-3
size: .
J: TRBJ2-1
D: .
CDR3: CAISESRGLGSYNEQFF
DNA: TGTGCCATCAGTGAGTCGAGGGGCCTAGGCTCCTACAATGAGCAGTTCTTC

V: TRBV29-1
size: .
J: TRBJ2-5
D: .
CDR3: CSVERGETQYF
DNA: TGCAGCGTTGAGAGGGGGGAGACCCAGTACTTC

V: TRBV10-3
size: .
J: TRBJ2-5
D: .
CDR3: CAISETGTAKETQYF
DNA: TGTGCCATCAGTGAGACAGGGACGGCTAAAGAGACCCAGTACTTC

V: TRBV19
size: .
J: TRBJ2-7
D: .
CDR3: CASSGGSYEQYF
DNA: TGTGCCAGTAGTGGGGGTTCTTACGAGCAGTACTTC

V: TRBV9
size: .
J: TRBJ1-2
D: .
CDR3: CASIQDGVGGYTF
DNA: TGTGCCAGCATCCAGGACGGCGTCGGGGGCTACACCTTC

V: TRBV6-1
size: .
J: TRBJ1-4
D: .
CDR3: CASSEWSTTNEKLFF
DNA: TGTGCCAGCAGTGAATGGAGTACAACTAATGAAAAACTGTTTTTT

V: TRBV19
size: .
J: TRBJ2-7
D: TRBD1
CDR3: CASSDRDSYEQYF
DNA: TGTGCCAGTAGCGACAGGGACTCCTACGAGCAGTACTTC

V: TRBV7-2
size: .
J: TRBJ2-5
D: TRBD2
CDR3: CASSVGSGGQETQYF
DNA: TGTGCCAGCAGCGTGGGAAGCGGGGGGCAAGAGACCCAGTACTTC

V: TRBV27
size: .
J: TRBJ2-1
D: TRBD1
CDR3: CASRDSMTGGHRDEQFF
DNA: TGTGCCAGCAGAGACAGCATGACAGGGGGCCATCGGGATGAGCAGTTCTTC

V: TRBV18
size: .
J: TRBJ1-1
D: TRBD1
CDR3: CASGQTGAEAFF
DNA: TGTGCCAGCGGACAGACAGGGGCTGAAGCTTTCTTT

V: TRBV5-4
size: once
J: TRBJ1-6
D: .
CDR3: CASRRWGSPSPLHF
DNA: TGTGCCAGCAGGAGATGGGGTAGTCCCTCACCCCTCCACTTT

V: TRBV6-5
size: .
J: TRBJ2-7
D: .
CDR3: CASSDAGYYEQYF
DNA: TGTGCCAGCAGTGACGCAGGGTACTACGAGCAGTACTTC

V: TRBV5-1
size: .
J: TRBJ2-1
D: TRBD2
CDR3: CASSLATSGHYNEQFF
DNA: TGCGCCAGCAGCTTGGCAACTAGCGGCCACTACAATGAGCAGTTCTTC

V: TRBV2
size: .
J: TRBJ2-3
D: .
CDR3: CASSEVGGRTYSTDTQYF
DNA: TGTGCCAGCAGTGAGGTAGGGGGACGAACCTATAGCACAGATACGCAGTATTTT

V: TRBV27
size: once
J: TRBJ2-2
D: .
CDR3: CASSLLKNANTGELFF
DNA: TGTGCCAGCAGTTTACTCAAGAACGCGAACACCGGGGAGCTGTTTTTT

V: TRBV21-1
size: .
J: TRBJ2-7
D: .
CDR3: CASSNRDRGRYEQYF
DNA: TGTGCCAGCAGCAATAGAGACAGGGGGCGCTACGAGCAGTACTTC

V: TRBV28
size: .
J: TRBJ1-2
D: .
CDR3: CASSFLLGPNYGYTF
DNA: TGTGCCAGCAGTTTCCTCCTCGGACCTAACTATGGCTACACCTTC

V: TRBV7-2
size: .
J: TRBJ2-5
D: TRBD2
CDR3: CASGAGIQETQYF
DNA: TGTGCCAGCGGAGCGGGGATCCAAGAGACCCAGTACTTC

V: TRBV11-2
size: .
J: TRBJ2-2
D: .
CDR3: CASSGFQGWSNTGELFF
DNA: TGTGCCAGCAGCGGATTTCAGGGGTGGTCGAACACCGGGGAGCTGTTTTTT

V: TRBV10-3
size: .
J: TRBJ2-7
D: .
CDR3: CAISGTTDSIYEQYF
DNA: TGTGCCATCAGTGGAACCACGGACAGCATCTACGAGCAGTACTTC

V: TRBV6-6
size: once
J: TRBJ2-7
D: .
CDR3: CASSYSSTSYEQYF
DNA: TGTGCCAGCAGTTACTCGAGCACCTCATACGAGCAGTACTTC

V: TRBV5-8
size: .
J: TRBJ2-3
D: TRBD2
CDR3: CASSLSVAGGPGDTQYF
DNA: TGTGCCAGCAGCTTGAGTGTAGCGGGAGGGCCAGGAGATACGCAGTATTTT

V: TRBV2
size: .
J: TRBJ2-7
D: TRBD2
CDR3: CASRTGRGREVNHEQYF
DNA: TGTGCCAGCAGAACAGGCCGTGGGCGGGAGGTCAACCACGAGCAGTACTTC

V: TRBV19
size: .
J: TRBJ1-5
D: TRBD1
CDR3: CASSMDREQPQHF
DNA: TGTGCCAGTAGCATGGACAGGGAGCAGCCCCAGCATTTT

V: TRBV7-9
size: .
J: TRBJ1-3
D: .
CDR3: CASSLSRSGNTIYF
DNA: TGTGCCAGCAGCTTATCACGGTCTGGAAACACCATATATTTT

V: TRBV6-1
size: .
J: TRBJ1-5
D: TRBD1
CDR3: CASGQGRNQPQHF
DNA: TGTGCCAGCGGACAGGGGAGGAATCAGCCCCAGCATTTT